This TCR beta chain appears in the sequencing data of a study of beta chain bispecific antibodies for T cell cancers. Study-wide findings and caveats: Most targeted TRBV signal came from the leukemia cell line cells, not normal T cells.

Points on this clonotype: The antigen is undetermined.

Expansion lasted 2 to 4 days, with either anti-CD3 antibody OKT3 or CD3/CD28 beads. IL-2 (about 100 IU/ml) and IL-7 (around 4.6 ng/ml) supported the T cell cultures. Libraries carried unique molecular identifiers used for clonotype counts. Each CDR3 protein is one row after TCRdb ran MiXCR on the 5' RACE reads. The sample lists some 17,000 distinct CDR3 sequences, about 2.2% occurring once. CDR3 size: 17 residues. Trimming removed 1 base from V and 4 bases from J; junction bases left unmatched: 12. In germline, CDR1 is SEHNR, CDR2 FQNEAQ (reference sequence). This TCR was recovered from a human donor in good health. Some clones in this sample may be carry-over from other donors' samples. The sample taken for sequencing was healthy donor T cells cultured with leukemia cells. This chain connects TRBV7-9 to TRBJ2-5; 7 positions match TRBD2. DNA of the CDR3: TGTGCCAGCAGCTTAGATGCAGGGAGGGTTTCAAGAGAGACCCAGTACTTC. Its translation is CASSLDAGRVSRETQYF.